This T cell receptor (beta chain) was found in a study of cytomegalovirus exposure and HLA in healthy donors. General study findings and limits: Later analysis placed DRB1 highest and HLA-C lowest in TCR association rates, which differed by HLA locus. Prediction of most subjects' HLA-A and HLA-B alleles by TCR beta sequences was reportedly accurate. Fewer N-insertions (relative to the approximately 700-donor mean) were reportedly seen in an Asian-associated ancestry cluster in a later analysis.

Note on this clone: Its target is not known.

The PCR used 60 Vbeta and 13 Jbeta primers. Clones were read by immunoSEQ multiplex PCR, and TCRdb kept only the in-frame ones, dropping some. This repertoire shows some 40,000 clones, about 53% found once; its top ten account for around 6.2%. CDR3 size: 13 residues. V was pared by 2 bases and J by 4 bases, with 7 bases between. Germline lookup yields CDR1 SGHTA and CDR2 FQGNSA. The receptor was isolated from a woman aged 35 to 49 in good health and CMV-seropositive. Material: PBMCs. The V call is TRBV7-2, the J call TRBJ2-3; no firm D call. CDR3 residues: CASSLSVADTQYF. In nucleotides, the CDR3 is TGTGCCAGCAGCTTATCGGTTGCAGATACGCAGTATTTT.